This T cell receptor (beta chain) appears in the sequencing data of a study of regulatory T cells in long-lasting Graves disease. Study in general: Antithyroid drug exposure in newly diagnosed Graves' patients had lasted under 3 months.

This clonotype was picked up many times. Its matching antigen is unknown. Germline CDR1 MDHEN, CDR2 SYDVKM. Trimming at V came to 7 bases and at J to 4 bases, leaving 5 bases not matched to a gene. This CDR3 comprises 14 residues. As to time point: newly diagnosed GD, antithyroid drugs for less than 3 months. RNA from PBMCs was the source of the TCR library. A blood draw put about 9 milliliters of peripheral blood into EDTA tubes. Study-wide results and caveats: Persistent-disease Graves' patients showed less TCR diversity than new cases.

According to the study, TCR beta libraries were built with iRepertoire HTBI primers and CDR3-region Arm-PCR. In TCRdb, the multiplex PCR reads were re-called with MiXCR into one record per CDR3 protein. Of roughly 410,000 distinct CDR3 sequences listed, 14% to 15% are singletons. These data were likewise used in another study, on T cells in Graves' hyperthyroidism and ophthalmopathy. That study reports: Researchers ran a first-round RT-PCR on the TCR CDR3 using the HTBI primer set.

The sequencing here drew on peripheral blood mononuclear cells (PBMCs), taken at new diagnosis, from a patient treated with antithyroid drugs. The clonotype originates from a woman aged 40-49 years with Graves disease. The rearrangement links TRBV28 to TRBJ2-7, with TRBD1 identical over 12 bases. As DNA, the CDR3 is TGTGCCAGCACCGAGGGACAGGGGGCGTACGAGCAGTACTTC. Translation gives CASTEGQGAYEQYF.